This record looks at one T cell receptor beta chain sequence and its context. The data were obtained in a study of shared T cell receptors in the human thymus. Data came from immunoSEQ multiplex PCR; TCRdb stores just in-frame clones and leaves some out. The sample holds 700,000 or so clones, roughly 85% seen once. The data also belong to a second study, concerning human thymus T cells. This second study notes: From resections taken during corrective heart surgery, the thymus tissue was obtained.

What was sequenced was thymocytes. This TCR was recovered from a girl less than two years old with a congenital heart defect.

The CDR3 region is CASSLDEETQYF. In nucleotides, the CDR3 is TGTGCCAGCTCGTTAGATGAAGAGACCCAGTACTTC. This chain links TRBV7-8 with TRBJ2-5; unclear D gene. The CDR3 length is 12 residues. The ends were cut back, 8 bases at V and 3 bases at J, with 10 bases in the middle. Germline CDR1 and CDR2: SGHVS and FQNEAQ.